This T cell receptor (beta chain) was observed in a study of OX40 agonist ivuxolimab in advanced cancers. The length of the CDR3 is 17 residues. Per the germline V gene, CDR1 is MNHEY and CDR2 is SMNVEV (reference sequence). Trimming removed 5 bases at V and 2 bases at J, with 22 bases between. A few counts support this clone. Libraries were prepared by immunoSEQ multiplex PCR; TCRdb keeps only in-frame clonotypes and omits some of them. The sample contains roughly 17,000 clones, roughly 73% of which appear only once. The sequenced sample was CD4+ or CD8+ T cells sorted from blood, obtained in a trial of the OX40 agonist ivuxolimab. The receptor comes from an adult with an advanced solid tumor such as melanoma, head and neck, liver or kidney cancer. V gene TRBV27 combines with J gene TRBJ2-7, with a tentative D call TRBD2 (6 bases). The CDR3: CASSVITTSGRTYEQYF. CDR3 nucleotides: TGTGCCAGCAGTGTGATTACCACGAGCGGGCGAACCTACGAGCAGTACTTC.